The clone carrying this T cell receptor (beta chain) has ten or more counts. Its antigen is unknown. This record belongs to a study of CD8 T cells in ankylosing spondylitis. Study conclusions and caveats: Prior work had noted some motif variants in reactive arthritis blood and synovial fluid. The study identified a TCR beta motif of under ten highly homologous variants that appeared characteristic of ankylosing spondylitis blood. Peripheral blood samples showed relatively rare disease-linked clones, and these clones were CD8+.

CDR1 and CDR2 from the germline V gene are SEHNR and FQNEAQ (reference sequence). The CDR3 length is 13 residues. With 11 bases clipped from V and 6 bases from J, the junction kept 10 bases outside the gene matches. With molecular barcodes, quantitative 5'-RACE was used to make the TCR beta libraries. A single record per CDR3 protein comes from TCRdb applying MiXCR to the 5' RACE reads. The sample contains approximately 260,000 distinct CDR3 sequences, roughly 8.6% of which appear only once. Sequencing input: blood, either unsorted or a sorted T cell fraction (not recorded which). The chain combines TRBV7-9 with TRBJ2-3; 8 bases map to TRBD2. The sequence was obtained from a male donor with ankylosing spondylitis or in good health (not recorded which). The CDR3 reads CASGRGATDTQYF. The CDR3, as DNA: TGTGCCTCCGGGCGGGGGGCCACTGATACGCAGTATTTT.